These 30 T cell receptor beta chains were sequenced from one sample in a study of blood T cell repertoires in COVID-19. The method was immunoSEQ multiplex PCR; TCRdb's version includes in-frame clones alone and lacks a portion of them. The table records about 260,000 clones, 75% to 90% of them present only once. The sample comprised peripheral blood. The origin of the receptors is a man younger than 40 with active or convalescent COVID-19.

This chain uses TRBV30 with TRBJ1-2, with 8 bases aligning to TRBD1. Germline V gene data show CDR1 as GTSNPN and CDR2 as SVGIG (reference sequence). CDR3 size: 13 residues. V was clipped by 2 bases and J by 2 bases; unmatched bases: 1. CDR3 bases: TGTGCCTGGAGTACAGGGGGGAACTATGGCTACACCTTC. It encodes CAWSTGGNYGYTF.

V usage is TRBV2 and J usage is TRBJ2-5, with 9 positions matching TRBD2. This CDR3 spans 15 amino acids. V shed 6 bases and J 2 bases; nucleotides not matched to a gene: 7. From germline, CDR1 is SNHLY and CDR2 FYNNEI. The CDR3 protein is CASRGTSYNQETQYF. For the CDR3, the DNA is TGTGCCAGCAGGGGGACTAGCTATAATCAAGAGACCCAGTACTTC.

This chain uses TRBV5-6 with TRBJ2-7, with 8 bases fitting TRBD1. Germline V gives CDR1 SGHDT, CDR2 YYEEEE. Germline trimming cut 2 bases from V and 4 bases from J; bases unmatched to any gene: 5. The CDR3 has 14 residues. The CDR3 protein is CASSFLGQGYEQYF. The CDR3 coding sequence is TGTGCCAGCAGCTTCCTTGGACAGGGTTACGAGCAGTACTTC.

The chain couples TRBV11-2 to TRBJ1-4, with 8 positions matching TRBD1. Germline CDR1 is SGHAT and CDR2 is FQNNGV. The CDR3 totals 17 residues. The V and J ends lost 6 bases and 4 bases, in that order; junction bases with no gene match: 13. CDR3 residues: CASRPRASGGFNEKLFF. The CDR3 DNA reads TGTGCCAGCAGGCCCAGGGCCTCAGGGGGCTTTAATGAAAAACTGTTTTTT.

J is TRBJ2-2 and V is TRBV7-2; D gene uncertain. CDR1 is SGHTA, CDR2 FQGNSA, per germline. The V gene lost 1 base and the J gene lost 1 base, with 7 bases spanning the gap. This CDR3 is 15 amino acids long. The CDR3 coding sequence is TGTGCCAGCAGCTTAGACCGAGGGAACACCGGGGAGCTGTTTTTT. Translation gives CASSLDRGNTGELFF.

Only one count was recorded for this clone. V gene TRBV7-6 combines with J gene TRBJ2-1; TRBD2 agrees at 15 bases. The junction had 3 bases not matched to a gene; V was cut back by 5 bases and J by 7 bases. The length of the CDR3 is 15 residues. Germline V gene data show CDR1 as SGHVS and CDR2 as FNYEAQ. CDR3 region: CASSPGLAGGNEQFF. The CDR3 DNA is TGTGCCAGCAGCCCGGGACTAGCGGGGGGTAATGAGCAGTTCTTC.

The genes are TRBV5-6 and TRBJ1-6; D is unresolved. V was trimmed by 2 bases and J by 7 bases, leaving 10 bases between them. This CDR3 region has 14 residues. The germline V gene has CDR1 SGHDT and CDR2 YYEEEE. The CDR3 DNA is TGTGCCAGCAGCTTCAGGTGGCTCAATTCACCCCTCCACTTT. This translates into CASSFRWLNSPLHF.

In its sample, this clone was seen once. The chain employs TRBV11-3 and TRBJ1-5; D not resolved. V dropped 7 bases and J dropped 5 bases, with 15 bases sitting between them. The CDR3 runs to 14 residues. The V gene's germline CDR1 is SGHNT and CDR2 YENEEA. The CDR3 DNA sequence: TGTGCCAGCATCATGGCGAGGGTTTATCAGCCCCAGCATTTT. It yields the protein CASIMARVYQPQHF.

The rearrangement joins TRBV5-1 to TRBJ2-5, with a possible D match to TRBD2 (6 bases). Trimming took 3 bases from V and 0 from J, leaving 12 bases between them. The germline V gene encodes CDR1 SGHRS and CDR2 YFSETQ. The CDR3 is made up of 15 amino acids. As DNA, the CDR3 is TGCGCCAGCAGCTCCGAGGCGGGGTACCAAGAGACCCAGTACTTC. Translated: CASSSEAGYQETQYF.

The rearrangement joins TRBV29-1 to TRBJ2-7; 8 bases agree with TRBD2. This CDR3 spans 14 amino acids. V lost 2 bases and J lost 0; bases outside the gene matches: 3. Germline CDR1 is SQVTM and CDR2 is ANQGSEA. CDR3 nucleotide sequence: TGCAGCGTTGAAAACGGGGGGGCCTCCTACGAGCAGTACTTC. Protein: CSVENGGASYEQYF.

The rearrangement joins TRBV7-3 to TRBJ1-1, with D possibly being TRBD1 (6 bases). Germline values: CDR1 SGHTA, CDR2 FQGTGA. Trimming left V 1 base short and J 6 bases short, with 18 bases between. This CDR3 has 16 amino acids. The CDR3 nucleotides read TGTGCCAGCAGCTTAATGGGGACACCGGGTACGGCTGAAGCTTTCTTT. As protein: CASSLMGTPGTAEAFF.

The CDR3 nucleotides are TGCGCCAGCAGCTTGTCCAGTAACTATGGCTACACCTTC. Translating gives CASSLSSNYGYTF. This chain joins TRBV5-1 and TRBJ1-2; D not resolved. The V and J ends lost 1 base and 1 base respectively, with 5 bases between them. The germline V gene encodes CDR1 SGHRS and CDR2 YFSETQ. This CDR3 comprises 13 residues. Drawing the rest from reference TRBV5-1 and TRBJ1-2, the complete variable domain is KAGVTQTPRYLIKTRGQQVTLSCSPISGHRSVSWYQQTPGQGLQFLFEYFSETQRNKGNFPGRFSGRQFSNSRSEMNVSTLELGDSALYLCASSLSSNYGYTFGSGTRLTVV.

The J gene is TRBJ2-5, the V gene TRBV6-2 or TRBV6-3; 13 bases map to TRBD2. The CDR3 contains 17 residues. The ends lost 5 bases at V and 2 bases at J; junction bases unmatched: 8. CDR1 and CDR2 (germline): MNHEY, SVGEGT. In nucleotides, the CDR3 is TGTGCCAGCAGTGCGGGACTAGCGGGGAACCTACAAGAGACCCAGTACTTC. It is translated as CASSAGLAGNLQETQYF.

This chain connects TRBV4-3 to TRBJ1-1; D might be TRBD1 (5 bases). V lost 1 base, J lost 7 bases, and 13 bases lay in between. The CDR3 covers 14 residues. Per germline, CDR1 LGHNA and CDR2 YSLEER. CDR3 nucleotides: TGCGCCAGCAGCCAAGGGGGAGGGGCCCGTGAAGCTTTCTTT. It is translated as CASSQGGGAREAFF.

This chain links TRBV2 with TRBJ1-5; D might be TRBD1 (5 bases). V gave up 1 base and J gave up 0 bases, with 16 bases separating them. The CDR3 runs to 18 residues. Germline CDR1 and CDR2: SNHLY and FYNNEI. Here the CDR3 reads CASSEEGVQDNSNQPQHF. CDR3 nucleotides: TGTGCCAGCAGTGAAGAGGGTGTACAGGACAATAGCAATCAGCCCCAGCATTTT.

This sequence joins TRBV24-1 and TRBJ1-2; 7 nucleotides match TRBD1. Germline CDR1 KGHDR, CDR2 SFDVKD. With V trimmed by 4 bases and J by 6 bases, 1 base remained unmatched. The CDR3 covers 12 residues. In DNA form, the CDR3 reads TGTGCCACCAGTGAAACAGGGGATGGCTACACCTTC. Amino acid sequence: CATSETGDGYTF.

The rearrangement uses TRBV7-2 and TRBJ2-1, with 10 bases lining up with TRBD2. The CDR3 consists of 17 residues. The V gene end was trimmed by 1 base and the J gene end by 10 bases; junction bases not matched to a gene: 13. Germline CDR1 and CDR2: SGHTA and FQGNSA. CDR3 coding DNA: TGTGCCAGCAGCTTAGGAGGCCTAGCGGGGGCCGCCGGGGAGCAGTTCTTC. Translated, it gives CASSLGGLAGAAGEQFF. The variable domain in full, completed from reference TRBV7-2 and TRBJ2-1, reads GAGVSQSPSNKVTEKGKDVELRCDPISGHTALYWYRQSLGQGLEFLIYFQGNSAPDKSGLPSDRFSAERTGGSVSTLTIQRTQQEDSAVYLCASSLGGLAGAAGEQFFGPGTRLTVL.

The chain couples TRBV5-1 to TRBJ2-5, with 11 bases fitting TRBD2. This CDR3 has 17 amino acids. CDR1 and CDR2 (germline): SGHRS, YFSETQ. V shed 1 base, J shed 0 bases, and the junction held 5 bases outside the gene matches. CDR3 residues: CASSLYSGGAYQETQYF. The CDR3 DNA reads TGCGCCAGCAGCTTGTATAGCGGGGGGGCGTACCAAGAGACCCAGTACTTC.

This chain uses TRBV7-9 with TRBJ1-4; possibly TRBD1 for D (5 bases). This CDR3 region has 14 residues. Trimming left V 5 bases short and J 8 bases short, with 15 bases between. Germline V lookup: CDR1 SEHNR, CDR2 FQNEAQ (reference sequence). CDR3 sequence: CASSAGDGDEKLFF. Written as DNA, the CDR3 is TGTGCCAGCAGCGCGGGAGATGGGGACGAAAAACTGTTTTTT.

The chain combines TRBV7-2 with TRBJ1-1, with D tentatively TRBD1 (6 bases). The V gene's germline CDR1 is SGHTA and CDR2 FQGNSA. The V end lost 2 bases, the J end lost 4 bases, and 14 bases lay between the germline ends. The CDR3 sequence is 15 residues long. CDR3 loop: CASSLSMGAGTEAFF. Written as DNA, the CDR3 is TGTGCCAGCAGCTTATCGATGGGGGCTGGCACTGAAGCTTTCTTT.

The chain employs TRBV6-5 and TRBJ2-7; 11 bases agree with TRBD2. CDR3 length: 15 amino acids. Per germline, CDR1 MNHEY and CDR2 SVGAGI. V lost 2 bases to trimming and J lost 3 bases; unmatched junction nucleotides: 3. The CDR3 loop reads CASSYKGLAVYEQYF. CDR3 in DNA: TGTGCCAGCAGTTACAAGGGACTAGCGGTCTACGAGCAGTACTTC.

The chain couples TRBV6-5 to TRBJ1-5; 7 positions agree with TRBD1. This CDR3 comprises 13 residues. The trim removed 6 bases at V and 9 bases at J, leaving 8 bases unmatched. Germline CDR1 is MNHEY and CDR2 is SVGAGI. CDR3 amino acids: CASSSDRDRPQHF. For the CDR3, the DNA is TGTGCCAGCAGCTCCGACAGGGATCGGCCCCAGCATTTT.

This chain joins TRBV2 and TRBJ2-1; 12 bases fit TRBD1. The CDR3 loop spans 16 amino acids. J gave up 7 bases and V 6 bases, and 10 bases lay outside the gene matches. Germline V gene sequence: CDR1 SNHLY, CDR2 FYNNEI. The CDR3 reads CASSKPGQGARNEQFF. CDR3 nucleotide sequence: TGTGCCAGCAGCAAACCGGGACAGGGGGCACGGAATGAGCAGTTCTTC.

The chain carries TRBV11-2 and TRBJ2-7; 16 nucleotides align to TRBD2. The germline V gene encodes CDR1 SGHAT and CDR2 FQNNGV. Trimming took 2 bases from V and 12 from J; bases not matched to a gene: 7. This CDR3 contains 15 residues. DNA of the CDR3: TGTGCCAGCAGCTTATCCGGGACTAGCGGGGGGGCTTGGTACTTC. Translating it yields CASSLSGTSGGAWYF.

The CDR3, as DNA: TGCGCCAGCAGCTTTGGGACAGGGGGCCTCTACGAGCAGTACTTC. It specifies CASSFGTGGLYEQYF. The chain recombines TRBV5-1 with TRBJ2-7; 12 bases agree with TRBD1. This CDR3 spans 15 amino acids. V was clipped by 2 bases and J by 3 bases; unmatched bases: 3. Looked up from germline, CDR1 is SGHRS and CDR2 is YFSETQ.

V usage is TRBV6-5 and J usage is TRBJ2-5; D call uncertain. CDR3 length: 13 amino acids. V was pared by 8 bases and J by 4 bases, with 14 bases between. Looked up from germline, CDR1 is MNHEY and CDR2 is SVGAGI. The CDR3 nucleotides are TGTGCCAGCGGAGTTAGGTCCCGAGAGACCCAGTACTTC. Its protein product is CASGVRSRETQYF.

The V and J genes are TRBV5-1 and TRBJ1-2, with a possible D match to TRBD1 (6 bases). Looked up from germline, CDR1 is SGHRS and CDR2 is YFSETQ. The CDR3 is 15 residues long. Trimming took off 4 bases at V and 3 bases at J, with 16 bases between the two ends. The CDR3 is CASSNFFSGDYGYTF. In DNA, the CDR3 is TGCGCCAGCAGCAACTTTTTTTCAGGGGACTATGGCTACACCTTC.

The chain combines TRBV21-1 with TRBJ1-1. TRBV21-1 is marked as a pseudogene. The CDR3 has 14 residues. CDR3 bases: TGTGCCAGCAGCAAAGCCGGAGATAACACTGAAGCTTTCTTT. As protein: CASSKAGDNTEAFF.

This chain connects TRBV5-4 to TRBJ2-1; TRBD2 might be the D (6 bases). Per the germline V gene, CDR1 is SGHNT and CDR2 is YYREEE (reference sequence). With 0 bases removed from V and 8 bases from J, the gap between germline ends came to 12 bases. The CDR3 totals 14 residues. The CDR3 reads CASSLVSLADEQFF. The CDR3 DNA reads TGTGCCAGCAGCTTGGTATCACTAGCCGATGAGCAGTTCTTC.

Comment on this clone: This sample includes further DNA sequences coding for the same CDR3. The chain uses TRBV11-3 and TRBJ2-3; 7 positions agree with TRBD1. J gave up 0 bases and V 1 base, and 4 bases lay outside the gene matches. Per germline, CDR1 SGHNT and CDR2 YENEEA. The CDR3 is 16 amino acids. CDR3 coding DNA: TGTGCCAGCAGCTTAGGAAGGGGGCAAAGCACAGATACGCAGTATTTT. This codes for CASSLGRGQSTDTQYF.